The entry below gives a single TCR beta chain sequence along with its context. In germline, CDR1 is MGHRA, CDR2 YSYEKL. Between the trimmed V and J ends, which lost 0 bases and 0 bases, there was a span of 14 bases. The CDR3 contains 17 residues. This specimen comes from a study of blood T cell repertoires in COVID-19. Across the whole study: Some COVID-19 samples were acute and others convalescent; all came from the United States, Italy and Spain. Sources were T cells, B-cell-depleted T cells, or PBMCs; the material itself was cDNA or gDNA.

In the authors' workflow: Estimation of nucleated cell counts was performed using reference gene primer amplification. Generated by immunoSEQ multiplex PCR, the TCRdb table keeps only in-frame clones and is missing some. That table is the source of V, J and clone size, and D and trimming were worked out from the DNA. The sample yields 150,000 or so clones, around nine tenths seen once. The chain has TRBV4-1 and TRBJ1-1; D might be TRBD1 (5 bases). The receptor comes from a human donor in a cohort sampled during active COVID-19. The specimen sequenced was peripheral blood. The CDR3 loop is CASSQEGRVGVNTEAFF. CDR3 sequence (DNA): TGCGCCAGCAGCCAAGAAGGCAGGGTAGGAGTGAACACTGAAGCTTTCTTT.